A selection of T cell receptor beta chains follows, all from one sample in a study of blood T cell repertoires in COVID-19. Only in-frame clones appear in the TCRdb table, and some are missing; sequencing was by immunoSEQ multiplex PCR. The table has about 210,000 clones, about 85% seen once. The specimen was PBMCs or T cells enriched from blood (not recorded which). The receptors were sampled from a man in his forties who had recovered from COVID-19. The CDR3 runs from the conserved cysteine through the conserved F or W. D genes are given only for firm matches. Size values are once, few and many counts, or a class for expanded clones, and some rows have none.

>-|-|TRBJ2-7|TRBV2
TGTGCCAGCAGACGGACAGAGAGCTACGAGCAGTACTTC
CASRRTESYEQYF
>-|-|TRBJ2-7|TRBV11-3
TGTGCCAGCAGCGGGGGCGGATACGAGCAGTACTTC
CASSGGGYEQYF
>-|-|TRBJ2-1|TRBV2
TGTGCCAGCAGTGAATCACGAGGCCAGCAGTTCTTC
CASSESRGQQFF
>TRBD2|once|TRBJ2-7|TRBV28
TGTGCCAGCAGCCCTGGGTCGGGAGGGCCCTCCTACGAGCAGTACTTC
CASSPGSGGPSYEQYF
>-|-|TRBJ1-2|TRBV30
TGTGCCTGGAGTCCTCCAGGGCAGTCGGTTCTCTATGGCTACACCTTC
CAWSPPGQSVLYGYTF
>TRBD1|-|TRBJ1-4|TRBV2
TGTGCCAGCAAGTCTCAGGGACAGAGTAATGAAAAACTGTTTTTT
CASKSQGQSNEKLFF
>-|-|TRBJ2-1|TRBV19
TGTGCCAGTAGTATACTCGGGAACTCCTACAATGAGCAGTTCTTC
CASSILGNSYNEQFF
>TRBD1|-|TRBJ2-7|TRBV2
TGTGCCAGGGCGACAGGGGGCCTCGAGCAGTACTTC
CARATGGLEQYF
>TRBD2|-|TRBJ2-7|TRBV5-1
TGCGCCAGCAGCTTGGGTACTAGCGTGCTCTACGAGCAGTACTTC
CASSLGTSVLYEQYF
>TRBD1|-|TRBJ2-7|TRBV2
TGTGCCAGCAGAGGACAGGGGCCCGAGCAGTACTTC
CASRGQGPEQYF
>-|few|TRBJ1-3|TRBV5-1
TGCGCCAGCAGCATCGGACAGAGCTCTGGAAACACCATATATTTT
CASSIGQSSGNTIYF
>TRBD2|-|TRBJ2-7|TRBV5-6
TGTGCCAGCAGGGGTAGCGGGCGCCTCTCCTACGAGCAGTACTTC
CASRGSGRLSYEQYF
>-|many|TRBJ1-3|TRBV3-1/TRBV3-2
TGTGCCAGCAGCCAAGATTCAGGGGTTGGAAACACCATATATTTT
CASSQDSGVGNTIYF
>TRBD1|few|TRBJ2-7|TRBV4-1
TGCGCCAGCAGCCACGTCATAAGGGACAGGGGGCTTGAGCAGTACTTC
CASSHVIRDRGLEQYF
>-|once|TRBJ1-4|TRBV30
TGTGCCTGGACACACGGAGCCGGTGCGGAAAAACTGTTTTTT
CAWTHGAGAEKLFF
>TRBD1|-|TRBJ2-5|TRBV19
TGTGCCAGTAGTGTCGCCGGGACAGGGAGGAAAGAGACCCAGTACTTC
CASSVAGTGRKETQYF
>-|-|TRBJ2-4|TRBV6-6
TGTGCCAGCAAAGGGGTCAAAAACATTCAGTACTTC
CASKGVKNIQYF
>TRBD2|-|TRBJ2-4|TRBV4-1
TGCGCCAGCAGCCGAGTGCTAGCGGGAGGGGACATTCAGTACTTC
CASSRVLAGGDIQYF
>-|-|TRBJ1-1|TRBV27
TGTGCCAGCAGTTTAAACAGGGTTGAAACTGAAGCTTTCTTT
CASSLNRVETEAFF
>TRBD1|-|TRBJ1-6|TRBV3-1/TRBV3-2
TGTGCCAGCAGCCGGGACAGGGGCACAAGGTCTAATTCACCCCTCCACTTT
CASSRDRGTRSNSPLHF
>-|-|TRBJ1-2|TRBV7-9
TGTGCCAGCAGCTCTTCTACAGCTAACTATGGCTACACCTTC
CASSSSTANYGYTF
>-|-|TRBJ1-2|TRBV10-2
TGCGCCAGCAGTGGACAGGCTTACTATGGCTACACCTTC
CASSGQAYYGYTF
>TRBD2|-|TRBJ2-3|TRBV11-3
TGTGCCAGCAGCTTAGCGGGGGGGACTCCTCGGGCGCAGTATTTT
CASSLAGGTPRAQYF
>TRBD1|-|TRBJ2-1|TRBV11-3
TGTGCCAGCGGACAGGGGTACAATGAGCAGTTCTTC
CASGQGYNEQFF
>-|once|TRBJ2-7|TRBV7-8
TGTGCCAGCAGCTTAGAGTACAGCTCCTACGAGCAGTACTTC
CASSLEYSSYEQYF
>-|-|TRBJ1-3|TRBV7-6
TGTGCCAGCACTCCGTTGGCGGGGGCTCGAGGAAACACCATATATTTT
CASTPLAGARGNTIYF
>-|-|TRBJ1-1|TRBV27
TGTGCCAGCAGTTCCCAACTTATGAACACTGAAGCTTTCTTT
CASSSQLMNTEAFF
>TRBD2|-|TRBJ2-1|TRBV6-6
TGTGCCAGCACCACGGGGGGTAGCTCCTACAATGAGCAGTTCTTC
CASTTGGSSYNEQFF
>TRBD2|-|TRBJ2-3|TRBV18
TGTGCCAGCTCACCCGGGGCTAGCGGGATGGCAGATACGCAGTATTTT
CASSPGASGMADTQYF
>-|-|TRBJ1-1|TRBV2
TGTGCCAGAGCTACCGGGACATGGAACACTGAAGCTTTCTTT
CARATGTWNTEAFF
>TRBD2|-|TRBJ2-5|TRBV2
TGTGCCAGCCTGGAGCTAGCGGGAGAGACCCAGTACTTC
CASLELAGETQYF
>TRBD1|-|TRBJ2-1|TRBV7-3
TGTGCCAGCAGCCCCGGGACAGGGTCGAATGAGCAGTTCTTC
CASSPGTGSNEQFF
>TRBD1|-|TRBJ1-5|TRBV19
TGTGCCAGTAGTAAGTCCAGGGGGGGCAATCAGCCCCAGCATTTT
CASSKSRGGNQPQHF
>-|-|TRBJ2-1|TRBV29-1
TGCAGCGTTGAATTGTGGTCGGAGGGCTCCTACAATGAGCAGTTCTTC
CSVELWSEGSYNEQFF
>-|-|TRBJ2-5|TRBV6-5
TGTGCCAGCAGACTGGACCAAGAGACCCAGTACTTC
CASRLDQETQYF
>TRBD2|-|TRBJ2-1|TRBV14
TGTGCCAGCAGCCAAAAAAGTGGTACTAGCGGGATCAATGAGCAGTTCTTC
CASSQKSGTSGINEQFF
>TRBD1|-|TRBJ2-1|TRBV7-9
TGTGCCAGCAGTTCATGGACAGGGAATGCCTACAATGAGCAGTTCTTC
CASSSWTGNAYNEQFF
>-|-|TRBJ2-7|TRBV29-1
TGCAGCGCCCGGACGACAGGACATTACGAGCAGTACTTC
CSARTTGHYEQYF
>TRBD2|once|TRBJ2-3|TRBV29-1
TGCAGCGTTGGAGCGGGACCTTATCCAGATACGCAGTATTTT
CSVGAGPYPDTQYF
>-|-|TRBJ2-7|TRBV6-5
TGTGCCAGCAGTTCCATCACAGGGTACCCCTACGAGCAGTACTTC
CASSSITGYPYEQYF
>-|-|TRBJ2-3|TRBV10-3
TGTGCCATCAGTGAGTTGTGGGCCGCTAGCACAGATACGCAGTATTTT
CAISELWAASTDTQYF
>-|-|TRBJ2-2|TRBV29-1
TGCAGCGCAGGAGGGTGGTCCGGGGAGCTGTTTTTT
CSAGGWSGELFF
>-|-|TRBJ2-1|TRBV27
TGTGCCAGCAGTCAAGTACGAGTACTACACAATGAGCAGTTCTTC
CASSQVRVLHNEQFF
>-|many|TRBJ2-7|TRBV12-3/TRBV12-4
TGTGCCAGCAGTTTCGGGACTTCCTACGAGCAGTACTTC
CASSFGTSYEQYF
>TRBD1|-|TRBJ1-1|TRBV19
TGTGCCAGTCGGGACAGCCCCGGAACCACTGAAGCTTTCTTT
CASRDSPGTTEAFF
>TRBD2|-|TRBJ2-3|TRBV5-1
TGCGCCAGCAGCTCGGGACTAGCGGGAGGGCCACTTAGCACAGATACGCAGTATTTT
CASSSGLAGGPLSTDTQYF
>-|-|TRBJ1-2|TRBV9
TGTGCCAGCAGCGTAGCGGACGGACTCAACTATGGCTACACCTTC
CASSVADGLNYGYTF
>TRBD2|-|TRBJ2-1|TRBV3-1/TRBV3-2
TGTGCCAGCAGCCAAGTCTCTTTGGGACTAGCGGTATACAATGAGCAGTTCTTC
CASSQVSLGLAVYNEQFF
>TRBD1|-|TRBJ2-7|TRBV19
TGTGCCAGTAGTATCGGGGACAGACCCTACGAGCAGTACTTC
CASSIGDRPYEQYF
>-|-|TRBJ1-1|TRBV18
TGTGCCAGCTCACCACCGTTATCCGGACAGAACACTGAAGCTTTCTTT
CASSPPLSGQNTEAFF